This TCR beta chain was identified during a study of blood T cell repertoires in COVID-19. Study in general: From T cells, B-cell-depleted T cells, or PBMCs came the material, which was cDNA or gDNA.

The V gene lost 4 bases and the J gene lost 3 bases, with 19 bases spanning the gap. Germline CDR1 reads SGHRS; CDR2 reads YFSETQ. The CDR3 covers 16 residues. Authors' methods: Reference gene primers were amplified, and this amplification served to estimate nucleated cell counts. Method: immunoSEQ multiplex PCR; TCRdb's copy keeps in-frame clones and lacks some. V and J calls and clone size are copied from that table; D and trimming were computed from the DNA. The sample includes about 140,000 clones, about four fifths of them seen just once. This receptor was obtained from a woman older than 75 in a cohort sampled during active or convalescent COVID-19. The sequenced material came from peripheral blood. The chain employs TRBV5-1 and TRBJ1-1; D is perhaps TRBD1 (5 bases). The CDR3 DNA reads TGCGCCAGCAGCCCCGGGTGGCAGGGTGGATACACTGAAGCTTTCTTT. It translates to CASSPGWQGGYTEAFF.